This TCR beta chain emerged from a study of shared clonotypes between healthy human individuals. Overall study: Aged between 18 and 49, the donors were two women and a few men.

This clone was observed once. Several immunoSEQ 96-well plates shared each subset's DNA, each plate a replicate. Clones were sequenced by immunoSEQ multiplex PCR, and TCRdb holds only the in-frame ones, with some missing. The sample lists roughly 450,000 clones, less than 85% occurring once. The CDR3 extends over 13 amino acids. Per germline, CDR1 SQVTM and CDR2 ANQGSEA. The origin of this receptor is a woman aged 40-49 years in good health. Some clones in this sample may be carry-over from other donors' samples. The specimen was PBMCs. The chain joins TRBV29-1 to TRBJ2-5; weak D call: TRBD1 (5 bases). The DNA end favors TRBJ2-7, so the J call may be wrong. The CDR3 region is CSVADSRSYEQYF. The CDR3 nucleotides read TGCAGCGTTGCCGACAGCCGCTCCTACGAGCAGTACTTC.